The 11 T cell receptor beta chains reported below all come from one sample, sequenced in a study of T cell repertoires in cytomegalovirus infection. No cognate antigen is known for these TCRs. MiXCR, applied by TCRdb to the reads, yields one record per CDR3 protein. The sample carries some 100,000 distinct CDR3 sequences, around 31% recorded once. This material consisted of CD8+ T cells from cultured PBMCs, taken from culture after CMV antigen stimulation. The source of these receptors is a human donor in good health (CMV status not recorded). Some clones in this sample may be carry-over from other donors' samples.

The chain links TRBV30 to TRBJ1-1, with D possibly being TRBD1 (5 bases). The CDR3 totals 16 residues. Trimming shortened V by 4 bases and J by 2 bases, and 20 bases separated the two germline ends. Germline CDR1 reads GTSNPN; CDR2 reads SVGIG (reference sequence). The CDR3 coding sequence is TGTGCCTGGACCGCCGGGACCTTGGCTCTCAACACTGAAGCTTTCTTT. Amino acid sequence: CAWTAGTLALNTEAFF.

This clonotype was recorded many times. The rearrangement joins TRBV7-8 to TRBJ1-1, with 9 positions matching TRBD1. The CDR3 covers 15 residues. The germline V gene encodes CDR1 SGHVS and CDR2 FQNEAQ. V shed 1 base, J shed 4 bases, and the junction held 4 bases outside the gene matches. The CDR3 bases are TGTGCCAGCAGCTTAGATAAACAGGGGGCCACTGAAGCTTTCTTT. It is translated as CASSLDKQGATEAFF. The variable domain in full, with the rest retrieved from reference TRBV7-8 and TRBJ1-1, is GAGVSQSPRYKVAKRGQDVALRCDPISGHVSLFWYQQALGQGPEFLTYFQNEAQLDKSGLPSDRFFAERPEGSVSTLKIQRTQQEDSAVYLCASSLDKQGATEAFFGQGTRLTVV.

This chain joins TRBV19 and TRBJ2-7; D is unclear. Germline V gene lookup returns CDR1 LNHDA and CDR2 SQIVND (reference sequence). The CDR3 runs to 14 residues. The ends were cut back, 2 bases at V and 1 base at J, with 9 bases in the middle. The CDR3 DNA reads as TGTGCCAGTAGTATAACGGCAGATTCCTACGAGCAGTACTTC. Encoded protein: CASSITADSYEQYF.

This clonotype showed up just once. The J gene is TRBJ2-3, the V gene TRBV27; weak D call: TRBD2 (6 bases). The germline V gene has CDR1 MNHEY and CDR2 SMNVEV (reference sequence). The ends were cut back, 4 bases at V and 4 bases at J, with 12 bases in the middle. This CDR3 has 14 residues. The CDR3 DNA reads as TGTGCCAGCAGTTGGGGCGGGATCCCAGATACGCAGTATTTT. Translated: CASSWGGIPDTQYF.

The chain has TRBV6-1 and TRBJ2-7; D possibly matches TRBD1 or TRBD2 (5 bases each). V lost 5 bases and J 2 bases, leaving 13 bases between the germline ends. CDR1 and CDR2 (germline): MNHNS, SASEGT. The CDR3 sequence is 14 residues long. The CDR3 sequence: CASSHRDPTYEQYF. For the CDR3, the DNA is TGTGCCAGCAGTCACCGGGACCCCACCTACGAGCAGTACTTC.

The chain combines TRBV20-1 with TRBJ2-6, with 9 bases matching TRBD1. This CDR3 is 15 amino acids long. J lost 4 bases, V lost 3 bases, and 4 bases had no gene match. Per germline, CDR1 DFQATT and CDR2 SNEGSKA (reference sequence). CDR3 region: CSARGTGPGANVLTF. The CDR3 DNA reads as TGCAGTGCTAGGGGGACAGGGCCCGGGGCCAACGTCCTGACTTTC.

This chain joins TRBV7-9 and TRBJ1-5; tentatively, D is TRBD1 (5 bases). Between the trimmed V and J ends, which lost 6 bases and 0 bases, there was a span of 15 bases. Germline CDR1 reads SEHNR; CDR2 reads FQNEAQ (reference sequence). The CDR3 length is 16 residues. The CDR3 sequence: CASSPRGGDSNQPQHF. The CDR3 nucleotides are TGTGCCAGCAGTCCCCGGGGAGGGGATAGCAATCAGCCCCAGCATTTT.

The sample holds many counts of this clonotype. The rearrangement uses TRBV11-1 and TRBJ1-2; possibly TRBD1 for D (6 bases). Between the trimmed V and J ends, which lost 5 bases and 3 bases, there was a span of 13 bases. The germline V gene encodes CDR1 SGHAT and CDR2 FQDESV (reference sequence). The CDR3 contains 14 residues. CDR3 sequence (DNA): TGTGCCAGCAGCGTTACAGGGCAGCACTATGGCTACACCTTC. Translation: CASSVTGQHYGYTF. The full variable domain, its missing parts supplied by reference TRBV11-1 and TRBJ1-2, is EAEVAQSPRYKITEKSQAVAFWCDPISGHATLYWYRQILGQGPELLVQFQDESVVDDSQLPKDRFSAERLKGVDSTLKIQPAELGDSAMYLCASSVTGQHYGYTFGSGTRLTVV.

This clonotype was seen a few times. V gene TRBV28 combines with J gene TRBJ2-3, with TRBD2 matching 9 bases. The CDR3 totals 17 residues. Trimming cost V 3 bases and J 1 base; bases outside gene matches: 8. Germline V gene lookup returns CDR1 MDHEN and CDR2 SYDVKM. CDR3 DNA sequence: TGTGCCAGCAGTTTTCAGAGCGGGGGGTTCGGCACAGATACGCAGTATTTT. Protein sequence: CASSFQSGGFGTDTQYF.

This clonotype came up a few times. The chain uses TRBV27 and TRBJ1-2; tentative D call: TRBD1 (6 bases). Trimming took 9 bases from V and 4 from J, leaving 27 bases between them. Germline loops: CDR1 MNHEY, CDR2 SMNVEV (reference sequence). The CDR3 contains 17 residues. The DNA of the CDR3 is TGTGCCAGTTCCCAGTTGGGGGACATCGGCCCCTTCTATGGCTACACCTTC. As protein: CASSQLGDIGPFYGYTF.

This clonotype occurred a few times. The V call is TRBV28, the J call TRBJ1-1; D is undetermined. The CDR3 runs to 13 residues. Germline V gene lookup returns CDR1 MDHEN and CDR2 SYDVKM. Trimming pared 7 bases from V and 0 bases from J, leaving 9 bases between. The DNA for the CDR3 is TGTGCCAGCATCTTAGCGGTGAACACTGAAGCTTTCTTT. Its translation is CASILAVNTEAFF.